These 32 T cell receptor beta chains share one sample of origin, sequenced in a study of long-term antiretroviral therapy in people with HIV. At the survey level, the v3.0 immunoSEQ assay was run. Some clones are missing from TCRdb's copy, which holds only in-frame ones; the method was immunoSEQ multiplex PCR. Of 25,000 to 35,000 clones listed, just under 80% are singletons. The sequencing used unsorted PBMCs, collected 3.1 years after starting antiretroviral therapy. The receptors were sampled from a woman aged 50 to 60 with HIV.

This rearrangement joins TRBV30 to TRBJ2-1, with 7 positions matching TRBD2. This CDR3 has 14 amino acids. J was trimmed by 1 base and V by 5 bases; bases with no gene match: 5. Germline CDR1 reads GTSNPN; CDR2 reads SVGIG (reference sequence). The CDR3 DNA is TGTGCCTGGGGGGAGGGGTCTTCCTACAATGAGCAGTTCTTC. This gives the protein CAWGEGSSYNEQFF.

By its share, this clone is medium-sized. The chain links TRBV6-5 to TRBJ2-7, with D possibly TRBD2 on 6 matching bases. Germline CDR1 is MNHEY and CDR2 is SVGAGI. The V end lost 8 bases, the J end lost 3 bases, and 17 bases lay between the germline ends. The CDR3 spans 14 residues. The CDR3 DNA follows: TGTGCCAGCGGGTTTGGGGGGTCGGGCTACGAGCAGTACTTC. Translation gives CASGFGGSGYEQYF.

This clone was seen only a few times. The rearrangement uses TRBV5-3 and TRBJ2-1, with 10 bases matching TRBD2. TRBV5-3 is marked as an open reading frame, function uncertain. CDR3 length: 15 amino acids. J gave up 8 bases and V 0 bases, and 5 bases lay outside the gene matches. CDR3 nucleotides: TGTGCCAGAAGCTTGGCACTAGCGGGGATGGATGAGCAGTTCTTC. Translation gives CARSLALAGMDEQFF.

This chain links TRBV4-1 with TRBJ2-3; D unresolved. This CDR3 region has 14 residues. Looked up from germline, CDR1 is MGHRA and CDR2 is YSYEKL. V lost 3 bases to trimming and J lost 6 bases, with 13 bases between them. The CDR3 coding sequence is TGCGCCAGCAGCCAGGTGACTTCTGCGGATACGCAGTATTTT. It specifies CASSQVTSADTQYF.

J is TRBJ2-2 and V is TRBV5-4; 7 nucleotides agree with TRBD1. V lost 4 bases and J lost 7; bases outside the gene matches: 10. CDR3 length: 15 amino acids. Germline CDR1 reads SGHNT; CDR2 reads YYREEE (reference sequence). The CDR3 loop reads CASSAPGQPGGELFF. CDR3 DNA sequence: TGTGCCAGCAGCGCCCCGGGACAGCCGGGCGGGGAGCTGTTTTTT. The full variable domain, in which reference TRBV5-4 and TRBJ2-2 provide the parts outside the CDR3, is ETGVTQSPTHLIKTRGQQVTLRCSSQSGHNTVSWYQQALGQGPQFIFQYYREEENGRGNFPPRFSGLQFPNYSSELNVNALELDDSALYLCASSAPGQPGGELFFGEGSRLTVL.

This chain joins TRBV7-6 and TRBJ1-1; TRBD1 matches at 8 bases. Trimming at V came to 4 bases and at J to 0 bases, leaving 7 bases not matched to a gene. Germline V gene data show CDR1 as SGHVS and CDR2 as FNYEAQ. The CDR3 is 16 residues long. Here the CDR3 DNA reads TGTGCCAGCAGCTCAGGACAGGGAAGCATGAACACTGAAGCTTTCTTT. It encodes CASSSGQGSMNTEAFF.

This clone was recorded a few times. This chain joins TRBV7-3 and TRBJ1-1, with D hard to call. Trimming took 5 bases from V and 5 from J, leaving 12 bases between them. The V gene's germline CDR1 is SGHTA and CDR2 FQGTGA. The CDR3 loop spans 13 amino acids. CDR3 bases: TGTGCCAGCAGCGACTTCTTAAAGACTGAAGCTTTCTTT. This gives the protein CASSDFLKTEAFF.

This rearrangement joins TRBV4-1 to TRBJ2-2; D may be TRBD1 (6 bases). CDR1 MGHRA and CDR2 YSYEKL come from the germline V gene. With 0 bases removed from V and 4 bases from J, the gap between germline ends came to 15 bases. The CDR3 consists of 17 residues. In nucleotides, the CDR3 is TGCGCCAGCAGCCAAGAAGGGGGACACAGACCCACCGGGGAGCTGTTTTTT. Its translation: CASSQEGGHRPTGELFF.

The CDR3 loop is CASSLGSGPTYEQYF. In nucleotides, the CDR3 is TGTGCCAGCAGCTTGGGGTCGGGGCCAACCTACGAGCAGTACTTC. The rearrangement uses TRBV5-4 and TRBJ2-7; D may be TRBD1 or TRBD2 (5 bases each). CDR3 length: 15 residues. From germline, CDR1 is SGHNT and CDR2 YYREEE (reference sequence). Trimming left V 0 bases short and J 2 bases short, with 12 bases between.

This clone was picked up one time. The gene calls are TRBV30 and TRBJ1-5; D is unresolved. Germline CDR1 reads GTSNPN; CDR2 reads SVGIG (reference sequence). Trimming cost V 1 base and J 2 bases, with 24 bases left between them. This CDR3 contains 19 residues. CDR3 bases: TGTGCCTGGAGTGCATGGAGGACTGGGGAAGAGGATGGCAATCAGCCCCAGCATTTT. This sequence encodes CAWSAWRTGEEDGNQPQHF.

The V and J genes are TRBV11-2 and TRBJ2-7; tentative D call: TRBD2 (6 bases). The germline V and J ends were trimmed by 0 bases and 3 bases, with 15 bases remaining between them. The CDR3 extends over 16 amino acids. Germline assignment: CDR1 SGHAT and CDR2 FQNNGV. CDR3 in amino acids: CASSLDLETGLYEQYF. DNA for the CDR3: TGTGCCAGCAGCTTAGATCTCGAGACGGGACTCTACGAGCAGTACTTC.

The rearrangement uses TRBV30 and TRBJ2-2; D unclear. The CDR3 has 12 amino acids. The germline V gene has CDR1 GTSNPN and CDR2 SVGIG (reference sequence). Trimming took 5 bases from V and 5 from J, leaving 9 bases between them. In DNA, the CDR3 is TGTGCCTGGCACCTTGGGACCGGGGAGCTGTTTTTT. The encoded protein is CAWHLGTGELFF.

This clone appeared a single time. The rearrangement links TRBV27 to TRBJ1-4; TRBD1 agrees at 10 bases. J was trimmed by 4 bases and V by 5 bases; bases with no gene match: 4. Germline-derived CDR1 and CDR2 are MNHEY and SMNVEV (reference sequence). The CDR3 length is 15 residues. CDR3 coding DNA: TGTGCCAGCAGTCGGACAGGGGGTAATAATGAAAAACTGTTTTTT. Translated: CASSRTGGNNEKLFF.

The V call is TRBV2, the J call TRBJ1-4; D perhaps matches TRBD1 (6 bases). Trimming took off 10 bases at V and 8 bases at J, with 17 bases between the two ends. The CDR3 runs 13 residues. The V gene's germline CDR1 is SNHLY and CDR2 FYNNEI. The chain's CDR3 is CATEQGIGEKLFF. CDR3 coding DNA: TGTGCCACAGAACAGGGTATTGGAGAAAAACTGTTTTTT. Full variable domain (remainder filled in from reference TRBV2 and TRBJ1-4): EPEVTQTPSHQVTQMGQEVILRCVPISNHLYFYWYRQILGQKVEFLVSFYNNEISEKSEIFDDQFSVERPDGSNFTLKIRSTKLEDSAMYFCATEQGIGEKLFFGSGTQLSVL.

This clone came up a few times. The V call is TRBV28, the J call TRBJ1-5; D remains ambiguous. Germline V gene data show CDR1 as MDHEN and CDR2 as SYDVKM. The germline V and J ends were trimmed by 5 bases and 3 bases, with 11 bases remaining between them. The CDR3 is 14 residues long. The CDR3: CASSILKYNQPQHF. The DNA of the CDR3 is TGTGCCAGCAGTATCTTGAAATACAATCAGCCCCAGCATTTT.

The chain joins TRBV6-1 to TRBJ1-4; D uncertain. Per the germline V gene, CDR1 is MNHNS and CDR2 is SASEGT. Trimming took 3 bases from V and 6 from J, leaving 8 bases between them. This CDR3 is built from 13 residues. The CDR3 reads CASSEQRYEKLFF. CDR3 in DNA: TGTGCCAGCAGTGAGCAGAGGTATGAAAAACTGTTTTTT.

The CDR3 DNA follows: TGCGCCAGCAGCCAAGAAGGGACTAGCCCCGGGGAGCTGTTTTTT. It specifies CASSQEGTSPGELFF. The chain has TRBV4-1 and TRBJ2-2; TRBD2 agrees at 9 bases. CDR3 length: 15 residues. Looked up from germline, CDR1 is MGHRA and CDR2 is YSYEKL. V lost 0 bases to trimming and J lost 6 bases; unmatched junction nucleotides: 2.

The J gene is TRBJ1-3, the V gene TRBV30, with D possibly TRBD1 on 5 matching bases. This CDR3 is 12 amino acids long. The germline V gene encodes CDR1 GTSNPN and CDR2 SVGIG (reference sequence). The V end was cut by 2 bases, the J end by 8 bases, with 10 bases between. The CDR3 bases are TGTGCCTGGAGTATGGGAGGGGACACCATATATTTT. It encodes CAWSMGGDTIYF.

This clone showed up just once. The V gene is TRBV7-2, the J gene TRBJ1-2; D gene uncertain. Trimming stripped 2 bases from V and 0 bases from J, with 16 bases between. The CDR3 spans 17 residues. CDR1 is SGHTA and CDR2 is FQGNSA in the germline V gene. The CDR3 loop reads CASSLINSFQANYGYTF. CDR3 DNA sequence: TGTGCCAGCAGCTTAATCAACAGCTTCCAAGCTAACTATGGCTACACCTTC.

This chain links TRBV21-1 with TRBJ1-1; the table's D call, TRBD1, was not checked against the DNA. TRBV21-1 is a pseudogene. This CDR3 has 15 residues. The CDR3 loop is CASSRKTGVGTEAFF. CDR3 in DNA: TGTGCCAGCAGCAGAAAGACAGGGGTTGGCACTGAAGCTTTCTTT.

The chain carries TRBV5-6 and TRBJ2-2; TRBD1 matches at 9 bases. This CDR3 comprises 16 residues. Germline lookup yields CDR1 SGHDT and CDR2 YYEEEE. V lost 4 bases, J lost 4 bases, and 8 bases stayed unmatched. This CDR3 is CASSGTGQGATGELFF. The DNA for the CDR3 is TGTGCCAGCAGCGGCACGGGACAGGGCGCCACCGGGGAGCTGTTTTTT.

V gene TRBV7-9 combines with J gene TRBJ2-3; 7 positions match TRBD2. The CDR3 is 15 amino acids. The germline gives CDR1 SEHNR, CDR2 FQNEAQ (reference sequence). V shed 1 base and J 1 base; nucleotides not matched to a gene: 2. The CDR3 DNA reads TGTGCCAGCAGCTTAGAAAGCGGGGGCACAGATACGCAGTATTTT. Encoded protein: CASSLESGGTDTQYF. Variable domain in full (rest from reference TRBV7-9 and TRBJ2-3): DTGVSQNPRHKITKRGQNVTFRCDPISEHNRLYWYRQTLGQGPEFLTYFQNEAQLEKSRLLSDRFSAERPKGSFSTLEIQRTEQGDSAMYLCASSLESGGTDTQYFGPGTRLTVL.

The chain has TRBV27 and TRBJ2-3; 7 nucleotides agree with TRBD2. The junction had 11 bases not matched to a gene; V was cut back by 7 bases and J by 4 bases. Germline V gene lookup returns CDR1 MNHEY and CDR2 SMNVEV (reference sequence). CDR3 length equals 15 residues. The CDR3 reads CASMVERGRADTQYF. The CDR3, as DNA: TGTGCCAGCATGGTTGAGCGGGGTCGGGCAGATACGCAGTATTTT.

J is TRBJ2-3 and V is TRBV27; perhaps TRBD2 as D (6 bases). V lost 0 bases, J lost 7 bases, and 20 bases lay in between. CDR3 length: 17 amino acids. Germline V CDR1 and CDR2: MNHEY, SMNVEV (reference sequence). CDR3 coding DNA: TGTGCCAGCAGTTTATCAATGATTTACGCTAGCGCGTATACGCAGTATTTT. As protein: CASSLSMIYASAYTQYF.

This chain joins TRBV29-1 and TRBJ2-7; D may be TRBD1 (5 bases). With 7 bases removed from V and 0 bases from J, the gap between germline ends came to 16 bases. CDR1 and CDR2 (germline): SQVTM, ANQGSEA. CDR3 length: 14 amino acids. This CDR3 reads CSAQDRSSSYEQYF. CDR3 bases: TGCAGCGCCCAAGACAGAAGCAGCTCCTACGAGCAGTACTTC.

This clone was seen once. V gene TRBV30 combines with J gene TRBJ1-1; D is undetermined. With 1 base removed from V and 7 bases from J, the gap between germline ends came to 7 bases. This CDR3 comprises 11 residues. In germline, CDR1 is GTSNPN, CDR2 SVGIG (reference sequence). In nucleotides, the CDR3 is TGTGCCTGGAGTGCGCTCAGTGAAGCTTTCTTT. Protein sequence: CAWSALSEAFF.

V is TRBV2 and J is TRBJ1-2, with a weak D call TRBD1 (6 bases). CDR3 length: 14 amino acids. Trimming stripped 0 bases from V and 9 bases from J, with 14 bases between. Germline values: CDR1 SNHLY, CDR2 FYNNEI. The CDR3 sequence: CASSEAFRQGSYTF. CDR3 DNA sequence: TGTGCCAGCAGTGAAGCTTTTCGTCAGGGGAGCTACACCTTC.

This chain links TRBV4-1 with TRBJ1-3, with 9 positions matching TRBD1. J was trimmed by 1 base and V by 1 base; bases with no gene match: 5. CDR3 length equals 17 residues. Germline lookup yields CDR1 MGHRA and CDR2 YSYEKL. DNA of the CDR3: TGCGCCAGCAGCCAAGGCCCCGGGACAGGGTCTGGAAACACCATATATTTT. Residues: CASSQGPGTGSGNTIYF.

V gene TRBV7-2 combines with J gene TRBJ2-1; 13 nucleotides line up with TRBD2. The V and J ends lost 5 bases and 4 bases, in that order; junction bases with no gene match: 2. CDR3 length: 15 residues. The germline V gene encodes CDR1 SGHTA and CDR2 FQGNSA. For the CDR3, the DNA is TGTGCCAGCAGCGTACTAGCGGGGGGGTACAATGAGCAGTTCTTC. Amino acids: CASSVLAGGYNEQFF.

The CDR3 nucleotides are TGTGCCAGCAGCCAAACCCTACAGTACCTGAACACTGAAGCTTTCTTT. This sequence encodes CASSQTLQYLNTEAFF. This chain links TRBV4-2 with TRBJ1-1; D gene unclear. Trimming removed 2 bases at V and 0 bases at J, with 13 bases between. CDR1 is LGHNA, CDR2 YNFKEQ, per germline. The CDR3 spans 16 residues.

The chain combines TRBV7-2 with TRBJ2-1, with D perhaps TRBD1 or TRBD2 (5 bases each). Trimming cost V 2 bases and J 6 bases, with 11 bases left between them. Per germline, CDR1 SGHTA and CDR2 FQGNSA. This CDR3 is built from 14 residues. CDR3 DNA sequence: TGTGCCAGCAGCTTAAAACATGGGGGCAATGAGCAGTTCTTC. This translates into CASSLKHGGNEQFF.

The gene calls are TRBV7-2 and TRBJ1-5; tentatively, D is TRBD1 (5 bases). The CDR3 is 18 residues long. The V and J ends lost 1 base and 0 bases respectively, with 16 bases between them. The germline CDR1 and CDR2 sequences are SGHTA and FQGNSA. The CDR3 is CASSLGYPSDNSNQPQHF. CDR3 nucleotide sequence: TGTGCCAGCAGCTTAGGTTATCCCTCGGACAATAGCAATCAGCCCCAGCATTTT.